This T cell receptor beta chain was recovered during a study of molecular identifiers for immune sequencing clone quantification. CDR3 length: 13 amino acids. Germline values: CDR1 SGHDT, CDR2 YYEEEE. The V end lost 0 bases, the J end lost 6 bases, and 9 bases lay between the germline ends. This clonotype was counted at least ten times. MiXCR, applied by TCRdb to the PCR reads, yields one record per CDR3 protein. The sample holds 490,000 or so distinct CDR3 sequences, 25% seen once. This sequence was found in a human donor in good health. Some libraries in this study had Jurkat cell RNA spiked in. This chain uses TRBV5-6 with TRBJ1-1, with D perhaps TRBD1 (5 bases). The sequencing sample was made of naive CD8+ T cells from blood, with Jurkat cell RNA spiked in. Subset: FACS-sorted CD8+CD4-CCR7+CD45RA+ naive T cells. This CDR3 is CASSLGAGSEAFF. For the CDR3, the DNA is TGTGCCAGCAGCTTGGGAGCAGGGTCTGAAGCTTTCTTT.